This T cell receptor (beta chain) comes out of a study of T-cell memory formation after mild COVID-19. Study-level points and caveats: Memory cells collected pre-infection included some clones that later responded, suggesting cross-reactive memory joined.

This CDR3 region has 13 residues. The germline CDR1 and CDR2 sequences are MNHEY and SVGAGI. Trimming at V came to 4 bases and at J to 5 bases, leaving 1 base not matched to a gene. TCRdb redid the calling of the 5' RACE reads with MiXCR, one entry per CDR3 protein. In the table there are a few hundred thousand distinct CDR3 sequences, around 28% of which are singletons. This clonotype was observed at least ten times. The antigen is not known. This sequence originates from an adult woman who had mild COVID-19 (a few samples of this study predate the infection). Cell type and time point are not known. The chain links TRBV6-5 to TRBJ1-2; 10 nucleotides agree with TRBD1. Sequencing was done on a sample of PBMCs or a T cell subset sorted from them (not recorded which). This CDR3 reads CASSWTGGYGYTF. The CDR3, as DNA: TGTGCCAGCAGTTGGACAGGGGGATATGGCTACACCTTC.